What follows describes a single TCR beta chain. Repertoires were generated with immunoSEQ multiplex PCR, while TCRdb's copy carries only in-frame clones and drops some. The sample has 39,000 or so clones; 80% to 95% are singletons. This specimen comes from a study of T cell changes during pregnancy in multiple sclerosis. Germline V gene data show CDR1 as SGDLS and CDR2 as YYNGEE. The CDR3 has 14 amino acids. V dropped 0 bases and J dropped 5 bases, with 11 bases sitting between them. This receptor was identified in a female donor with multiple sclerosis, enrolled in a pregnancy study. The genes are TRBV9 and TRBJ1-1; the D gene is possibly TRBD1 (5 bases). Specimen: CD8+ T cells from peripheral blood mononuclear cells, collected before pregnancy. The CDR3 here is CASSVEMGGTEAFF. CDR3 sequence (DNA): TGTGCCAGCAGCGTAGAAATGGGGGGTACTGAAGCTTTCTTT.